What follows are 29 T cell receptor beta chains derived from one specimen sequenced in a study of shared clonotypes between healthy human individuals. TCRdb's copy holds only in-frame clones and misses some; the assay was immunoSEQ multiplex PCR. The profile shows roughly 890,000 clones, 80% to 95% of them singletons. Selected positively for CCR7 and CD45RO-negative, naive CD8 cells excluded terminally differentiated effector memory CD45RA+ cells. The sample consisted of naive CD8+ T cells sorted from blood. The origin of the receptors is a man aged 25 to 45 in good health.

Worth noting for this clone: The junction and the germline gene differ at one end; a read error may be behind it. The V call is TRBV7-3, the J call TRBJ2-1; D unclear. The germline V gene encodes CDR1 SGHTA and CDR2 FQGTGA. The CDR3 spans 13 residues. The CDR3: CASSLANYYEQFF. In nucleotides, the CDR3 is TGTGCCAGCAGCTTAGCAAACTACTATGAGCAGTTCTTC. Together with reference TRBV7-3 and TRBJ2-1, the CDR3 gives the full variable domain: GAGVSQTPSNKVTEKGKYVELRCDPISGHTALYWYRQSLGQGPEFLIYFQGTGAADDSGLPNDRFFAVRPEGSVSTLKIQRTERGDSAVYLCASSLANYYEQFFGPGTRLTVL.

The V call is TRBV2, the J call TRBJ1-1; D uncertain. This CDR3 region has 11 residues. CDR1 SNHLY and CDR2 FYNNEI come from the germline V gene. V lost 5 bases and J 4 bases, leaving 5 bases between the germline ends. The CDR3 coding sequence is TGTGCCAGCAGTCGGGTCACTGAAGCTTTCTTT. Protein product: CASSRVTEAFF.

A note on this clone: Germline and junction disagree at one end, which may indicate a read error. The chain carries TRBV27 and TRBJ2-7; D possibly corresponds to TRBD1 (5 bases). The CDR3 totals 14 residues. Per the germline V gene, CDR1 is MNHEY and CDR2 is SMNVEV (reference sequence). The CDR3 region has the DNA TGTGCCAGCAGTTTATCCAGGGCCTCCCACGAGCAGTACTTC. It codes for CASSLSRASHEQYF.

The genes are TRBV5-6 and TRBJ2-7, with D perhaps TRBD2 (6 bases). The germline gives CDR1 SGHDT, CDR2 YYEEEE. Deletions cut 1 base from V and 2 bases from J, with 13 bases between. The CDR3 is made up of 15 amino acids. CDR3 residues: CASSLPSEITYEQYF. The CDR3 DNA reads as TGTGCCAGCAGCTTGCCTAGCGAGATCACCTACGAGCAGTACTTC.

The V call is TRBV11-2, the J call TRBJ2-1, with a weak D call TRBD2 (6 bases). Germline CDR1 and CDR2: SGHAT and FQNNGV. The CDR3 runs 16 residues. Between the trimmed V and J ends, which lost 5 bases and 2 bases, there was a span of 16 bases. In DNA form, the CDR3 reads TGTGCCAGCAGCCCGGGGGTGGGCGGGGCCTACAATGAGCAGTTCTTC. Its translation is CASSPGVGGAYNEQFF.

This chain uses TRBV11-2 with TRBJ1-2; a weak D match, TRBD1 (5 bases). V was trimmed by 1 base and J by 3 bases, leaving 9 bases between them. This CDR3 comprises 14 residues. In germline, CDR1 is SGHAT, CDR2 FQNNGV. In DNA form, the CDR3 reads TGTGCCAGCAGCTTAGTGCGGGGGGACTATGGCTACACCTTC. Protein sequence: CASSLVRGDYGYTF. Full variable domain (missing parts from reference TRBV11-2 and TRBJ1-2): EAGVAQSPRYKIIEKRQSVAFWCNPISGHATLYWYQQILGQGPKLLIQFQNNGVVDDSQLPKDRFSAERLKGVDSTLKIQPAKLEDSAVYLCASSLVRGDYGYTFGSGTRLTVV.

The V and J genes are TRBV11-3 and TRBJ2-1, with 9 bases that match TRBD2. The CDR3 is made up of 15 amino acids. J lost 5 bases, V lost 5 bases, and 7 bases had no gene match. CDR1 is SGHNT and CDR2 is YENEEA in the germline V gene. CDR3 sequence reads: CASSPPAGGHNEQFF. The CDR3 bases are TGTGCCAGCAGCCCCCCAGCGGGAGGCCACAATGAGCAGTTCTTC.

The chain uses TRBV7-8 and TRBJ1-5; no clear D. V lost 5 bases to trimming and J lost 5 bases, with 13 bases between them. Germline V lookup: CDR1 SGHVS, CDR2 FQNEAQ. The CDR3 sequence is 14 residues long. The chain's CDR3 is CASSHTSGDQPQHF. The CDR3 DNA reads as TGTGCCAGCAGCCACACCTCGGGAGATCAGCCCCAGCATTTT.

The chain uses TRBV6-6 and TRBJ2-5; TRBD2 agrees at 7 bases. The V gene end was trimmed by 4 bases and the J gene end by 3 bases; junction bases not matched to a gene: 8. The CDR3 spans 15 residues. The germline V gene has CDR1 MNHNY and CDR2 SVGAGI (reference sequence). The CDR3 DNA follows: TGTGCCAGCAGTTCTCTATGGACTAGAGAAGAGACCCAGTACTTC. It translates to CASSSLWTREETQYF.

The genes are TRBV4-3 and TRBJ1-1; D not certain. The CDR3 covers 13 residues. Trimming pared 3 bases from V and 7 bases from J, leaving 12 bases between. In germline, CDR1 is LGHNA, CDR2 YSLEER. CDR3 bases: TGCGCCAGCAGCCAGTACCGGGAGAATGAAGCTTTCTTT. Its protein product is CASSQYRENEAFF.

The rearrangement joins TRBV9 to TRBJ2-3, with 8 bases that match TRBD1. The germline V gene has CDR1 SGDLS and CDR2 YYNGEE. The CDR3 consists of 15 residues. With V trimmed by 0 bases and J by 2 bases, 2 bases remained unmatched. The CDR3 spells CASSVGDRYTDTQYF. The CDR3 nucleotides are TGTGCCAGCAGCGTAGGGGACAGGTACACAGATACGCAGTATTTT.

The chain carries TRBV5-1 and TRBJ2-2, with D hard to call. The V and J ends lost 1 base and 2 bases respectively, with 12 bases between them. Germline V gene data show CDR1 as SGHRS and CDR2 as YFSETQ. The CDR3 contains 16 residues. The CDR3 loop is CASSLIESLNTGELFF. CDR3 DNA: TGCGCCAGCAGCTTGATTGAGTCATTAAACACCGGGGAGCTGTTTTTT.

The chain couples TRBV19 to TRBJ1-1, with D hard to call. The germline V and J ends were trimmed by 7 bases and 4 bases, with 16 bases remaining between them. The germline CDR1 and CDR2 sequences are LNHDA and SQIVND (reference sequence). The CDR3 is 14 residues long. The CDR3 reads CASTQVTAGTEAFF. The CDR3 coding sequence is TGTGCCAGTACCCAAGTTACTGCTGGCACTGAAGCTTTCTTT.

The chain combines TRBV12-5 with TRBJ2-7, with 10 bases that match TRBD1. Germline loops: CDR1 LGHNT, CDR2 FRNRAP. V lost 6 bases to trimming and J lost 3 bases; unmatched junction nucleotides: 2. The CDR3 has 13 residues. The CDR3: CASGWDRGYEQYF. CDR3 in DNA: TGTGCTAGTGGCTGGGACAGGGGCTACGAGCAGTACTTC.

This clone was observed once. The chain carries TRBV10-3 and TRBJ2-2, with TRBD1 matching 9 bases. CDR3 length: 18 amino acids. V dropped 7 bases and J dropped 4; count of bases not matched to a gene: 16. The germline gives CDR1 ENHRY, CDR2 SYGVKD. Here the CDR3 reads CAINRDREAVRGTGELFF. CDR3 sequence (DNA): TGTGCCATCAACCGGGACAGGGAGGCGGTTCGGGGCACCGGGGAGCTGTTTTTT.

The J gene is TRBJ2-1, the V gene TRBV4-1; D is possibly TRBD2 (6 bases). This CDR3 comprises 15 residues. Germline V gives CDR1 MGHRA, CDR2 YSYEKL. V lost 1 base to trimming and J lost 10 bases, with 17 bases between them. CDR3 residues: CASSQVASPGREQFF. Written as DNA, the CDR3 is TGCGCCAGCAGCCAAGTAGCTAGCCCGGGGAGGGAGCAGTTCTTC.

The V and J genes are TRBV7-9 and TRBJ1-1, with 8 bases identical to TRBD1. The V and J ends lost 1 base and 7 bases, in that order; junction bases with no gene match: 2. Germline CDR1 SEHNR, CDR2 FQNEAQ (reference sequence). The CDR3 runs 13 residues. This CDR3 is CASSLGTGREAFF. The CDR3 coding sequence is TGTGCCAGCAGCTTAGGGACAGGGCGTGAAGCTTTCTTT.

The rearrangement joins TRBV7-9 to TRBJ2-1, with D perhaps matching TRBD2 (5 bases). The V and J ends lost 5 bases and 6 bases respectively, with 17 bases between them. The CDR3 has 15 residues. Germline assignment: CDR1 SEHNR and CDR2 FQNEAQ (reference sequence). CDR3 nucleotide sequence: TGTGCCAGCAGCCACGGGATGAAGGCAGTCAATGAGCAGTTCTTC. It codes for CASSHGMKAVNEQFF.

The chain recombines TRBV11-2 with TRBJ2-3; D assignment may be TRBD1 or TRBD2 (6 bases each). The CDR3 length is 16 residues. V shed 5 bases and J shed 10 bases, with 25 bases lying between them. In germline, CDR1 is SGHAT, CDR2 FQNNGV. In DNA, the CDR3 is TGTGCCAGCAGCAACAGGCCTACTAGCCCGGGGGCGTCGCAGTATTTT. It codes for CASSNRPTSPGASQYF.

This sequence joins TRBV4-1 and TRBJ2-7; 7 nucleotides agree with TRBD2. J lost 2 bases, V lost 3 bases, and 4 bases had no gene match. This CDR3 has 14 residues. Germline CDR1 and CDR2: MGHRA and YSYEKL. CDR3 amino acids: CASSQSGLAYEQYF. In nucleotides, the CDR3 is TGCGCCAGCAGCCAGTCTGGACTAGCCTACGAGCAGTACTTC.

The V call is TRBV2, the J call TRBJ2-3, with D possibly TRBD2 on 6 matching bases. The length of the CDR3 is 14 residues. Germline V gives CDR1 SNHLY, CDR2 FYNNEI. Trimming took off 11 bases at V and 6 bases at J, with 21 bases between the two ends. CDR3 nucleotide sequence: TGTGCCCAGCGCGTTTCGGGAGTCCCGGATACGCAGTATTTT. Translated: CAQRVSGVPDTQYF.

The genes are TRBV4-1 and TRBJ2-3; D remains ambiguous. V was shortened by 4 bases and J by 2 bases, with 13 bases between the two germline ends. Germline V gene data show CDR1 as MGHRA and CDR2 as YSYEKL. The CDR3 contains 15 residues. The CDR3 is CASSPILVNTDTQYF. DNA of the CDR3: TGCGCCAGCAGCCCAATCTTAGTTAACACAGATACGCAGTATTTT.

The rearrangement joins TRBV9 to TRBJ1-5; D uncertain. This CDR3 spans 15 amino acids. CDR1 is SGDLS and CDR2 is YYNGEE in the germline V gene. Trimming removed 0 bases from V and 4 bases from J, with 11 bases in between. The DNA of the CDR3 is TGTGCCAGCAGCGTAGGGGCAGAGATTAATCAGCCCCAGCATTTT. Translated: CASSVGAEINQPQHF.

This clone occurred once. V is TRBV7-9 and J is TRBJ2-3; maybe TRBD2 (6 bases). This CDR3 has 15 amino acids. Germline V lookup: CDR1 SEHNR, CDR2 FQNEAQ (reference sequence). The V gene lost 8 bases and the J gene lost 0 bases, with 15 bases spanning the gap. The CDR3 protein is CASSNAGTSTDTQYF. The CDR3 nucleotides are TGTGCCAGCTCCAATGCCGGGACTAGCACAGATACGCAGTATTTT. Drawing the rest from reference TRBV7-9 and TRBJ2-3, the complete variable domain is DTGVSQNPRHKITKRGQNVTFRCDPISEHNRLYWYRQTLGQGPEFLTYFQNEAQLEKSRLLSDRFSAERPKGSFSTLEIQRTEQGDSAMYLCASSNAGTSTDTQYFGPGTRLTVL.

The chain combines TRBV6-5 with TRBJ2-1, with D possibly matching TRBD1 (5 bases). The CDR3 is made up of 14 amino acids. V was cut by 4 bases and J by 6 bases, with 13 bases left in between. Germline-derived CDR1 and CDR2 are MNHEY and SVGAGI. The CDR3 DNA follows: TGTGCCAGCAGTTTGGGGCCCCCCGCCAATGAGCAGTTCTTC. It encodes CASSLGPPANEQFF.

The J gene is TRBJ2-7, the V gene TRBV19, with 8 positions matching TRBD2. The CDR3 loop spans 15 amino acids. The germline V gene has CDR1 LNHDA and CDR2 SQIVND (reference sequence). The V segment lost 3 bases and the J segment 6 bases; nucleotides outside the gene matches: 10. The chain's CDR3 is CASSILSGSIVEQYF. DNA of the CDR3: TGTGCCAGTAGTATTCTCAGCGGGAGTATCGTCGAGCAGTACTTC.

This sequence joins TRBV7-9 and TRBJ2-5; 7 bases are shared with TRBD2. With V trimmed by 6 bases and J by 5 bases, 15 bases remained unmatched. This CDR3 has 16 residues. Germline values: CDR1 SEHNR, CDR2 FQNEAQ (reference sequence). The chain's CDR3 is CASRAVGLADWETQYF. As DNA, the CDR3 is TGTGCCAGCAGGGCCGTAGGGCTAGCGGACTGGGAGACCCAGTACTTC.

This chain links TRBV7-3 with TRBJ1-3; 7 bases line up with TRBD1. The V segment lost 4 bases and the J segment 4 bases; nucleotides outside the gene matches: 4. The CDR3 runs to 14 residues. The germline V gene has CDR1 SGHTA and CDR2 FQGTGA. Written as DNA, the CDR3 is TGTGCCAGCAGCTCAGGGACAGCCGGAAACACCATATATTTT. As protein: CASSSGTAGNTIYF.

The chain couples TRBV7-2 to TRBJ2-1; D ambiguous. V was shortened by 5 bases and J by 8 bases, with 22 bases between the two germline ends. Germline V gene lookup returns CDR1 SGHTA and CDR2 FQGNSA. The CDR3 consists of 16 residues. The CDR3 DNA is TGTGCCAGCAGCATACGGGTAACCTTTGGGGTTTATGAGCAGTTCTTC. Translated: CASSIRVTFGVYEQFF.